These 26 T cell receptor beta chains came from one sample sequenced in a study of patients and donors after allogeneic stem cell transplantation. One entry per CDR3 protein, called by TCRdb with MiXCR from the RT-PCR reads. The data hold some 880,000 distinct CDR3 sequences, with approximately 18% observed a single time. Sequencing was done on a sample of blood, either unsorted or a sorted T cell fraction (not recorded which). All receptors derive from a human donor who was either an allogeneic HSCT recipient or a stem cell or donor lymphocyte infusion donor (not recorded which). It is not recorded whose cells these are; they may come from a transplant donor.

This clonotype came up a few times. CDR3 nucleotide sequence: TGCAGTGCGAGTACTACAGGGTTAGAGACCCAGTACTTC. Protein product: CSASTTGLETQYF. The J gene is TRBJ2-5, the V gene TRBV20-1; a possible D gene is TRBD1 (6 bases). This CDR3 contains 13 residues. Germline assignment: CDR1 DFQATT and CDR2 SNEGSKA (reference sequence). V was pared by 6 bases and J by 4 bases, with 15 bases between.

This clonotype was recorded many times. The chain carries TRBV29-1 and TRBJ2-1; 8 positions match TRBD2. This CDR3 is 17 amino acids long. CDR1 SQVTM and CDR2 ANQGSEA come from the germline V gene. Unmatched junction bases numbered 14, after V lost 0 bases and J lost 7 bases. CDR3 protein: CSVEDRPGLIAGNEQFF. CDR3 nucleotide sequence: TGCAGCGTTGAAGATCGCCCGGGACTAATAGCGGGGAATGAGCAGTTCTTC.

The table lists this clonotype with many counts. In DNA form, the CDR3 reads TGTGCCAGTAGTTCCCTTGACAGGCCAGCCCTCCACTTT. Translating gives CASSSLDRPALHF. The rearrangement uses TRBV19 and TRBJ1-6, with a weak D call TRBD1 (6 bases). Germline-derived CDR1 and CDR2 are LNHDA and SQIVND (reference sequence). V lost 5 bases and J 14 bases, leaving 16 bases between the germline ends. The CDR3 covers 13 residues.

This clonotype was counted between two and nine times. V usage is TRBV23-1 and J usage is TRBJ2-1, with a possible D match to TRBD1 (6 bases). TRBV23-1 is flagged as an ORF with uncertain function. The CDR3 is 17 amino acids. V was pared by 3 bases and J by 4 bases, with 19 bases between. For the CDR3, the DNA is TGCGCCAGCAGTCAGGGCAGGGGTCATCTTAAATACAATGAGCAGTTCTTC. As protein: CASSQGRGHLKYNEQFF.

This clonotype has more than one count but fewer than ten. This chain uses TRBV20-1 with TRBJ1-3; D remains unclear. V dropped 1 base and J dropped 0 bases, with 10 bases sitting between them. Germline CDR1 and CDR2: DFQATT and SNEGSKA (reference sequence). CDR3 length equals 15 residues. In DNA, the CDR3 is TGCAGTGCTAGAGCACTTGAATTCTCTGGAAACACCATATATTTT. Protein sequence: CSARALEFSGNTIYF.

The chain recombines TRBV6-6 with TRBJ1-1; TRBD1 agrees at 8 bases. The J segment lost 4 bases and the V segment lost 10 bases, leaving 8 bases of the junction unmatched. This CDR3 region has 13 residues. CDR1 and CDR2 (germline): MNHNY, SVGAGI (reference sequence). CDR3 sequence (DNA): TGTGCCATTCTGGACAGGGCCAGCACTGAAGCTTTCTTT. Amino acids: CAILDRASTEAFF.

This clonotype has more than one count but fewer than ten. The rearrangement links TRBV7-8 to TRBJ1-6; weak D call: TRBD1 (5 bases). Germline V gene lookup returns CDR1 SGHVS and CDR2 FQNEAQ. With 6 bases removed from V and 8 bases from J, the gap between germline ends came to 14 bases. This CDR3 has 14 amino acids. The CDR3 DNA is TGTGCCAGCAGAAGGGGAGGCGGGGATTCACCCCTCCACTTT. This codes for CASRRGGGDSPLHF.

This rearrangement joins TRBV6-5 to TRBJ2-2; the D is unclear. The germline gives CDR1 MNHEY, CDR2 SVGAGI. CDR3 length equals 12 residues. Trimming left V 8 bases short and J 7 bases short, with 11 bases between. CDR3 in DNA: TGTGCCAGCCACCGGTGGGGCGGGGAGCTGTTTTTT. Its protein is CASHRWGGELFF.

This clonotype was observed a few times. The chain employs TRBV12-3 or TRBV12-4 and TRBJ1-2; D is possibly TRBD1 (6 bases). V lost 7 bases, J lost 8 bases, and 17 bases lay in between. The CDR3 is made up of 13 amino acids. The CDR3 loop is CASTTGRGWGYTF. In DNA, the CDR3 is TGTGCCAGCACCACAGGGAGAGGCTGGGGCTACACCTTC.

A few counts support this clonotype. This rearrangement joins TRBV2 to TRBJ1-1; D unresolved. The CDR3 covers 13 residues. The ends were cut back, 7 bases at V and 4 bases at J, with 13 bases in the middle. Germline V lookup: CDR1 SNHLY, CDR2 FYNNEI. CDR3 sequence reads: CASIRGRVTEAFF. In nucleotides, the CDR3 is TGTGCCAGCATAAGAGGTAGGGTCACTGAAGCTTTCTTT.

The V and J genes are TRBV18 and TRBJ2-1; TRBD2 matches 11 bases. From germline, CDR1 is KGHSH and CDR2 LQKENI. This CDR3 contains 16 residues. V lost 3 bases to trimming and J lost 6 bases; unmatched junction nucleotides: 7. CDR3 region: CASSPELAGVTNEQFF. The CDR3 bases are TGTGCCAGCTCACCCGAACTAGCGGGGGTCACCAATGAGCAGTTCTTC.

This clonotype was picked up a small number of times. The chain joins TRBV7-3 to TRBJ2-7, with D maybe TRBD2 (5 bases). Deletions cut 2 bases from V and 0 bases from J, with 11 bases between. Germline assignment: CDR1 SGHTA and CDR2 FQGTGA. The CDR3 length is 15 residues. For the CDR3, the DNA is TGTGCCAGCAGCTTAGCCCCAGCGGACTCCTACGAGCAGTACTTC. Translated: CASSLAPADSYEQYF.

The chain combines TRBV5-1 with TRBJ2-3, with D tentatively TRBD2 (5 bases). Germline CDR1 reads SGHRS; CDR2 reads YFSETQ. The CDR3 length is 15 residues. V was pared by 0 bases and J by 6 bases, with 14 bases between. The CDR3 DNA is TGCGCCAGCAGCTTGGCTTTCGGACTCGCGGATACGCAGTATTTT. Protein sequence: CASSLAFGLADTQYF.

In this sample, this clonotype turned up a few times. The chain links TRBV5-4 to TRBJ2-3, with 7 bases lining up with TRBD1. CDR3 size: 17 residues. J was trimmed by 6 bases and V by 0 bases; bases with no gene match: 13. CDR1 and CDR2 (germline): SGHNT, YYREEE (reference sequence). The CDR3 DNA follows: TGTGCCAGCAGCTTGGTGTTGGCCAGGGGGTCAAGGGATACGCAGTATTTT. Residues: CASSLVLARGSRDTQYF.

This clonotype has only a few counts. The gene calls are TRBV9 and TRBJ1-3; D remains unclear. This CDR3 is 15 amino acids long. Trimming shortened V by 4 bases and J by 0 bases, and 11 bases separated the two germline ends. Germline CDR1 and CDR2: SGDLS and YYNGEE. The chain's CDR3 is CASSSRPSSGNTIYF. CDR3 nucleotides: TGTGCCAGCAGCTCCCGACCCAGCTCTGGAAACACCATATATTTT. Variable domain in full (rest from reference TRBV9 and TRBJ1-3): DSGVTQTPKHLITATGQRVTLRCSPRSGDLSVYWYQQSLDQGLQFLIQYYNGEERAKGNILERFSAQQFPDLHSELNLSSLELGDSALYFCASSSRPSSGNTIYFGEGSWLTVV.

On this clonotype: A much bigger clone sits one base away, suggesting this may be a read error. The J gene is TRBJ2-1, the V gene TRBV20-1; D unclear. Trimming removed 4 bases from V and 5 bases from J, with 3 bases in between. This CDR3 region has 10 residues. CDR1 is DFQATT, CDR2 SNEGSKA, per germline (reference sequence). The CDR3 loop reads CSATDNEQFF. The CDR3 DNA reads TGCAGTGCTACCGACAATGAGCAGTTCTTC.

This clonotype was detected only a few times. V is TRBV14 and J is TRBJ2-7; possible D gene TRBD1, 6 bases. The V gene's germline CDR1 is SGHDN and CDR2 FVKESK. Trimming took 4 bases from V and 2 from J, leaving 18 bases between them. The length of the CDR3 is 16 residues. CDR3 residues: CASSLLRQDITYEQYF. The DNA for the CDR3 is TGTGCCAGCAGCCTACTTAGACAGGATATAACCTACGAGCAGTACTTC.

CDR3 coding DNA: TGTGCCGCCAGGGGAAACACCGGGGAGCTGTTTTTT. Its protein is CAARGNTGELFF. This chain links TRBV12-3 or TRBV12-4 with TRBJ2-2; weak D call: TRBD1 (6 bases). With 11 bases removed from V and 2 bases from J, the gap between germline ends came to 9 bases. The CDR3 loop spans 12 amino acids.

The sample holds a few counts of this clonotype. This chain joins TRBV20-1 and TRBJ1-1; no clear D. The V gene lost 0 bases and the J gene lost 1 base, with 12 bases spanning the gap. CDR1 and CDR2 (germline): DFQATT, SNEGSKA (reference sequence). This CDR3 is 15 amino acids long. DNA for the CDR3: TGCAGTGCTAGAGATACTAATTACGGGAACACTGAAGCTTTCTTT. The encoded protein is CSARDTNYGNTEAFF.

The chain is built from TRBV4-1 and TRBJ2-7, with D possibly TRBD2 on 6 matching bases. The CDR3 extends over 14 amino acids. The germline V and J ends were trimmed by 4 bases and 3 bases, with 13 bases remaining between them. Germline CDR1 MGHRA, CDR2 YSYEKL. CDR3 bases: TGCGCCAGCAGCCGCCTACGCGGGGTCTACGAGCAGTACTTC. Translation: CASSRLRGVYEQYF.

There are a few counts of this clonotype. The chain has TRBV6-2 or TRBV6-3 and TRBJ2-5; 11 positions match TRBD2. V trimming: 5 bases; J trimming: 3 bases; junction bases outside the gene matches: 2. Germline V gene data show CDR1 as MNHEY and CDR2 as SVGEGT. The length of the CDR3 is 14 residues. The CDR3 region has the DNA TGTGCCAGCAGTAAGACTAGCGGGGAAGAGACCCAGTACTTC. The encoded protein is CASSKTSGEETQYF.

The chain recombines TRBV30 with TRBJ1-2; D uncertain. Germline loops: CDR1 GTSNPN, CDR2 SVGIG (reference sequence). CDR3 length: 12 residues. V was clipped by 0 bases and J by 5 bases, with 7 bases between them. As DNA, the CDR3 is TGTGCCTGGAGTGTTCGGGAGTATGGCTACACCTTC. This sequence encodes CAWSVREYGYTF. Full variable domain (remainder filled in from reference TRBV30 and TRBJ1-2): SQTIHQWPATLVQPVGSPLSLECTVEGTSNPNLYWYRQAAGRGLQLLFYSVGIGQISSEVPQNLSASRPQDRQFILSSKKLLLSDSGFYLCAWSVREYGYTFGSGTRLTVV.

The chain links TRBV20-1 to TRBJ2-1; 7 nucleotides agree with TRBD2. CDR1 and CDR2 (germline): DFQATT, SNEGSKA (reference sequence). V gave up 3 bases and J gave up 6 bases; unmatched junction bases: 5. This CDR3 contains 13 residues. CDR3 DNA sequence: TGCAGTGCTAGCCGGGACTATCCCAATGAGCAGTTCTTC. Translating gives CSASRDYPNEQFF.

This clonotype was seen only a few times. The CDR3 bases are TGTGCCAGCAGTTTAAGTCTGGAGACGAACACTGAAGCTTTCTTT. Translating gives CASSLSLETNTEAFF. The chain has TRBV12-3 or TRBV12-4 and TRBJ1-1; the D is unclear. The V end lost 2 bases, the J end lost 1 base, and 11 bases lay between the germline ends. This CDR3 has 15 amino acids.

J is TRBJ2-5 and V is TRBV12-3 or TRBV12-4, with D perhaps given as TRBD1 or TRBD2 (5 bases each). The CDR3 extends over 13 amino acids. Trimming stripped 5 bases from V and 9 bases from J, with 16 bases between. In DNA, the CDR3 is TGTGCCAGCAGTGCCGGAAGAGGGGAGCCCCAGTACTTC. Translated: CASSAGRGEPQYF.

This sequence joins TRBV6-5 and TRBJ1-1; no firm D call. The CDR3 is made up of 14 amino acids. Deletions cut 2 bases from V and 2 bases from J, with 9 bases between. CDR1 is MNHEY and CDR2 is SVGAGI in the germline V gene. The CDR3 nucleotides are TGTGCCAGCAGTTACGGTTTTACCAACACTGAAGCTTTCTTT. Protein sequence: CASSYGFTNTEAFF.